These 8 T cell receptor beta chains originate from one sample sequenced in a study of T cell repertoires in cytomegalovirus infection. TCRdb analysed the reads with MiXCR anew, one entry per CDR3 protein. This table holds hundreds of thousands of distinct CDR3 sequences, about a sixth found once. Sequencing was performed on PBMCs. All receptors derive from a human donor in good health (CMV status not recorded). Some clones in this sample may be carry-over from other donors' samples.

This clonotype was recorded many times. The J gene is TRBJ1-4, the V gene TRBV28, with D uncertain. Germline V gene lookup returns CDR1 MDHEN and CDR2 SYDVKM. V was clipped by 8 bases and J by 8 bases, with 21 bases between them. CDR3 length: 15 amino acids. CDR3 coding DNA: TGTGCCAGCCACCCAAGGTGGGCGCTCGAGGAAAAACTGTTTTTT. Translated: CASHPRWALEEKLFF. Full variable domain (outside the CDR3, taken from reference TRBV28 and TRBJ1-4): DVKVTQSSRYLVKRTGEKVFLECVQDMDHENMFWYRQDPGLGLRLIYFSYDVKMKEKGDIPEGYSVSREKKERFSLILESASTNQTSMYLCASHPRWALEEKLFFGSGTQLSVL.

This clonotype has a handful of counts. The chain combines TRBV9 with TRBJ2-1, with 11 bases that match TRBD2. CDR1 and CDR2 from the germline V gene are SGDLS and YYNGEE. Trimming cost V 0 bases and J 5 bases; bases outside gene matches: 4. This CDR3 has 16 amino acids. CDR3 region: CASSVGLAGGDNEQFF. In DNA, the CDR3 is TGTGCCAGCAGCGTAGGCCTAGCGGGGGGTGACAATGAGCAGTTCTTC. The full variable domain, its missing parts supplied by reference TRBV9 and TRBJ2-1, is DSGVTQTPKHLITATGQRVTLRCSPRSGDLSVYWYQQSLDQGLQFLIQYYNGEERAKGNILERFSAQQFPDLHSELNLSSLELGDSALYFCASSVGLAGGDNEQFFGPGTRLTVL.

This clonotype was counted a few times. The chain joins TRBV11-2 to TRBJ1-5; D uncertain. V was shortened by 5 bases and J by 6 bases, with 14 bases between the two germline ends. CDR3 size: 14 residues. Germline lookup yields CDR1 SGHAT and CDR2 FQNNGV. CDR3 nucleotide sequence: TGTGCCAGCAGCCCCCTGAGGTCTGGTCAGCCCCAGCATTTT. Protein product: CASSPLRSGQPQHF.

Notes on this clonotype: One base away lies a much larger clone, so this may be a sequencing read error. The chain joins TRBV7-2 to TRBJ2-2, with 14 bases lining up with TRBD2. CDR1 and CDR2 (germline): SGHTA, FQGNSA. This CDR3 is built from 17 residues. With V trimmed by 4 bases and J by 4 bases, 5 bases remained unmatched. In DNA form, the CDR3 reads TGTGCCAGCAGCTGGCGACTAGCGGGGGGGGCCACCGGGGAGCTGTTTTTT. Residues: CASSWRLAGGATGELFF.

This clonotype was seen repeatedly, ten times or more. The chain is built from TRBV12-3 or TRBV12-4 and TRBJ1-2, with D unresolved. V lost 5 bases to trimming and J lost 0 bases, with 10 bases between them. The CDR3 covers 14 residues. The DNA for the CDR3 is TGTGCCAGCAGTCCTTTCGGGGCTAACTATGGCTACACCTTC. It specifies CASSPFGANYGYTF.

This clonotype appeared a few times. CDR3 DNA: TGTGCCAGCAAGGCCCCAGGAGGTCAAGAGACCCAGTACTTC. Its translation: CASKAPGGQETQYF. The rearrangement links TRBV6-6 to TRBJ2-5, with D perhaps matching TRBD2 (5 bases). Germline CDR1 and CDR2: MNHNY and SVGAGI (reference sequence). This CDR3 is 14 amino acids long. Trimming left V 7 bases short and J 2 bases short, with 14 bases between.

The chain carries TRBV4-1 and TRBJ1-1; 8 bases are shared with TRBD1. CDR1 MGHRA and CDR2 YSYEKL come from the germline V gene. With V trimmed by 4 bases and J by 7 bases, 2 bases remained unmatched. The CDR3 length is 12 residues. Written as DNA, the CDR3 is TGCGCCAGCAGCCGAGGACAGGGTGAAGCTTTCTTT. This encodes CASSRGQGEAFF.

This clonotype turned up a few times. This rearrangement joins TRBV12-3 or TRBV12-4 to TRBJ1-1; a weak D match, TRBD1 (5 bases). V shed 6 bases and J shed 0 bases, with 11 bases lying between them. This CDR3 comprises 14 residues. The CDR3 protein is CASRLTELNTEAFF. CDR3 bases: TGTGCCAGCAGGCTGACAGAGTTGAACACTGAAGCTTTCTTT.